One sample yielded the 5 T cell receptor beta chains listed below, sequenced in a study of CD8+ T cells in alopecia areata (dated by TCRdb to 2017 to 2018). The method behind the library was the immunoSEQ multiplex PCR assay. RNA was extracted from all samples and reverse transcribed into cDNA as template for TCR sequencing. TCRdb obtained this table from immuneACCESS and retained in-frame rearrangements with V and J assigned. These tables miss some clones; where compared with another copy, unresolved V genes account for less than half of the shortfall, and the remainder is unexplained. Across this sample there are 210,000 or so clones, with approximately 72% seen only once. The ten largest clones take up 1% to 1.5% of the sample. The treatment or condition label of this sample denotes: oral pan-JAK inhibitor, 5-10 mg twice daily. Sample: CD4+ T cells sorted from blood, taken at week 44, from a patient treated with tofacitinib. The receptors originated from a human donor with alopecia areata.

The sample holds a few counts of this clone. This sequence joins TRBV14 and TRBJ2-5; TRBD1 is a possible D gene (6 bases). Trimming cost V 6 bases and J 0 bases, with 11 bases left between them. Germline lookup yields CDR1 SGHDN and CDR2 FVKESK. The length of the CDR3 is 14 residues. CDR3 loop: CASSPRGYQETQYF. CDR3 DNA sequence: TGTGCCAGCAGTCCTAGGGGGTACCAAGAGACCCAGTACTTC.

The chain links TRBV5-4 to TRBJ1-1, with D possibly TRBD1 on 5 matching bases. Germline assignment: CDR1 SGHNT and CDR2 YYREEE (reference sequence). The length of the CDR3 is 14 residues. V lost 4 bases and J lost 5, with 15 bases in between. The CDR3 coding sequence is TGTGCCAGCAGCCGTACAGGACCGGGGACTGAAGCTTTCTTT. Translation gives CASSRTGPGTEAFF.

The CDR3 spells CAWDSDRDRPTNYGYTF. DNA of the CDR3: TGTGCCTGGGACTCGGACCGGGACAGACCCACTAACTATGGCTACACCTTC. The rearrangement uses TRBV30 and TRBJ1-2; 7 bases agree with TRBD1. The ends lost 5 bases at V and 0 bases at J; junction bases unmatched: 15. Germline V gene data show CDR1 as GTSNPN and CDR2 as SVGIG (reference sequence). This CDR3 comprises 17 residues.

The CDR3 region is CASSFGHRFPEAFF. CDR3 bases: TGTGCCAGCAGCTTTGGACATAGGTTTCCTGAAGCTTTCTTT. The chain is built from TRBV7-2 and TRBJ1-1, with D perhaps TRBD1 (5 bases). CDR1 SGHTA and CDR2 FQGNSA come from the germline V gene. The CDR3 loop spans 14 amino acids. V lost 3 bases, J lost 6 bases, and 14 bases lay in between.

The rearrangement uses TRBV2 and TRBJ1-6, with 8 bases aligning to TRBD1. Germline V lookup: CDR1 SNHLY, CDR2 FYNNEI. This CDR3 is built from 16 residues. V dropped 0 bases and J dropped 11; count of bases not matched to a gene: 9. The CDR3 DNA follows: TGTGCCAGCAGTGAAGCGCTTCGTGACAGGGGTACACCCCTCCACTTT. Translated: CASSEALRDRGTPLHF. The full variable domain, with the rest looked up from reference TRBV2 and TRBJ1-6, is EPEVTQTPSHQVTQMGQEVILRCVPISNHLYFYWYRQILGQKVEFLVSFYNNEISEKSEIFDDQFSVERPDGSNFTLKIRSTKLEDSAMYFCASSEALRDRGTPLHFGNGTRLTVT.